This T cell receptor (beta chain) appears in the sequencing data of a study of blood T cell repertoires in COVID-19. Study background: Whether acute or convalescent, the COVID-19 samples came from the United States, Italy and Spain.

Study processing details: Amplification from reference gene primers served as the basis for estimated nucleated cell counts. TCRdb's copy holds only in-frame clones and misses some; the assay was immunoSEQ multiplex PCR. V, J and clone size are taken as reported in that table, and D and trimming were inferred from the DNA itself. The data contain more than 400,000 clones, approximately 90% of them seen just once; the ten biggest clones take up roughly 0.7%. Membership in each cohort depended on participant-reported clinical history. Recovered Cohort 3 donors showed two negative PCRs, clearance, or symptom resolution. V was trimmed by 5 bases and J by 3 bases, leaving 29 bases between them. The CDR3 is 19 residues long. Germline CDR1 is SEHNR and CDR2 is FQNEAQ (reference sequence).

The chain uses TRBV7-9 and TRBJ2-7; D perhaps matches TRBD2 (5 bases). What was sequenced was PBMCs or T cells enriched from blood (not recorded which). The clonotype was recovered from a woman aged 18-29 years who had recovered from COVID-19. CDR3 sequence: CASSPILIKARGIIYEQYF. As DNA, the CDR3 is TGTGCCAGCAGCCCTATATTGATCAAGGCTCGAGGGATTATCTACGAGCAGTACTTC.